The present entry profiles one T cell receptor beta chain with its context. What this receptor recognizes is not known. There are no base qualities to consult, and no much larger clone falls within one base. The sample comes from a study of OX40 agonist ivuxolimab in advanced cancers. Notes on the research overall: Ivuxolimab was a fully human IgG2 agonistic monoclonal antibody targeting the costimulatory receptor OX40 (CD134). Intravenous ivuxolimab was administered to patients every 2 weeks at six dose levels: 0.01, 0.1, 0.3, 1.5, 3 and 10 mg/kg. Of the roughly 53 patients in dose escalation, around 19 had hepatocellular carcinoma, around 15 had melanoma, 9 had renal cell carcinoma and 9 had head and neck cancer. A male proportion of roughly 80% and a mean age of about 60 years, ranging from about 23 to 90, were recorded for the dose-escalation cohort. Prior anti-PD-1, anti-PD-L1 or anti-CTLA-4 therapy was permitted, and 40% of dose-escalation patients had received checkpoint inhibitors. Partial responses were achieved by three dose-escalation patients, of whom one had hepatocellular carcinoma and two had cutaneous melanoma. Peripheral TCRbeta sequencing aimed to test whether ivuxolimab altered TCR sequence diversity and caused clonal T-cell expansion. The paper covers the monotherapy dose-escalation part of the phase I ivuxolimab trial, which included N of about 50 patients. What the authors observed across the whole study: On average, CD8+ T cells showed more expanded clones than CD4+ T cells after ivuxolimab. The antigen specificity of the peripheral T cells that underwent clonal expansion was not determined. Low levels of normalized T-cell clonal expansion were also seen in some patients who did not respond. In partial responders in the 0.1-3.0 mg/kg groups, normalized peripheral clonal expansion was found to be among the lowest, especially among CD8+ T cells. At doses of 0.1 to 3.0 mg/kg, clonal expansion of both CD4+ and CD8+ blood T cells was observed from baseline to week 6.

The trial excluded patients who had a history of autoimmune disease or who were on systemic immunosuppression. Peripheral blood for TCR sequencing was collected from all dose cohorts at baseline, on cycle 4 day 1, and on cycle 7 day 1. Samples were obtained from an open-label, multicenter, first-in-human phase I dose-escalation trial of ivuxolimab. Adults with locally advanced or metastatic melanoma, renal cell, hepatocellular, or head and neck squamous cell carcinoma were enrolled in the trial. Before TCR sequencing, CD4+ T cells and CD8+ T cells from peripheral blood were sorted into separate populations. Ends trimmed: V by 5 bases, J by 7 bases; bases unmatched to a gene: 8. The CDR3 holds 15 amino acids from the cysteine to the phenylalanine. Kept here is only the CDR3 DNA, which spans 45 bases and is read in frame from base 1. Sequences MDHEN (CDR1) and SYDVKM (CDR2) are obtained from the germline V gene.

To sequence the TCRbeta CDR3 region, genomic DNA was isolated from the sorted cells. The immunoSEQ Assay was used to sequence the TCRbeta CDR3 regions. Entries here come from immuneACCESS through TCRdb and include only in-frame sequences with V and J called. Some clones fail to appear in such tables; in the studies checked, an unresolved V gene covers under half of the shortfall, and the cause of the remainder is unknown. Across this sample there are fewer than 100,000 clones, with about four fifths seen only once. The top ten constitute over 1.1% of the sample. The specimen comprised CD4+ or CD8+ T cells sorted from blood, sampled in a trial of the OX40 agonist ivuxolimab. Here the chain combines TRBV28 and TRBJ1-6; TRBD1 agrees with 7 junctional bases. The clonotype comes from an adult with an advanced solid tumor such as melanoma, head and neck, liver or kidney cancer. The CDR3 loop reads CASSVTGQLNSPLHF. The nucleotide sequence is given as TGTGCCAGCAGTGTCACGGGACAGTTAAATTCACCCCTCCACTTT.